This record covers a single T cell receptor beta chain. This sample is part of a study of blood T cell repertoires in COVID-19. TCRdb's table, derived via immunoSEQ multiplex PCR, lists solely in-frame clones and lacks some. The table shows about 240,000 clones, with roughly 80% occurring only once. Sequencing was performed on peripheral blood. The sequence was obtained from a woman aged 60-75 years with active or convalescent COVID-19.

The CDR3 region has the DNA TGTGCCAGCTTACGGCCAGGGTCAGATACGCAGTATTTT. This codes for CASLRPGSDTQYF. The chain uses TRBV6-5 and TRBJ2-3, with D tentatively TRBD1 (5 bases). The CDR3 has 13 residues. Germline V gene data show CDR1 as MNHEY and CDR2 as SVGAGI. The V end lost 8 bases, the J end lost 4 bases, and 13 bases lay between the germline ends.